A single sample is the source of the 21 T cell receptor beta chains below, sequenced in a study of T cell responses to AZD1222 COVID-19 vaccine. Clones were sequenced by immunoSEQ multiplex PCR, and TCRdb holds only the in-frame ones, with some missing. The repertoire consists of about 110,000 clones, with 70% to 90% occurring once and the leading ten covering 9.1%. The sample in question was peripheral blood, obtained on day 0 of AZD1222 vaccination. Receptors originate from an adult in good health.

This chain joins TRBV6-5 and TRBJ1-2, with D maybe TRBD1 (5 bases). This CDR3 is built from 12 residues. The V gene lost 6 bases and the J gene lost 8 bases, with 13 bases spanning the gap. CDR1 is MNHEY, CDR2 SVGAGI, per germline. The CDR3 is CASRGTTGGYTF. CDR3 coding DNA: TGTGCCAGCAGGGGAACAACAGGAGGCTACACCTTC.

V gene TRBV4-3 combines with J gene TRBJ2-5; no definite D call. CDR1 and CDR2 (germline): LGHNA, YSLEER. The CDR3 contains 13 residues. V was clipped by 0 bases and J by 7 bases, with 9 bases between them. The CDR3 DNA reads TGCGCCAGCAGCCAAGATACCATCGGGACCCAGTACTTC. This gives the protein CASSQDTIGTQYF.

The genes are TRBV5-1 and TRBJ1-2; perhaps TRBD1 as D (5 bases). Germline V CDR1 and CDR2: SGHRS, YFSETQ. CDR3 length: 16 residues. Deletions cut 0 bases from V and 2 bases from J, with 14 bases between. DNA for the CDR3: TGCGCCAGCAGCTTGGATCCGGGACCATCGAACTATGGCTACACCTTC. Protein: CASSLDPGPSNYGYTF.

This clone was seen a handful of times. The chain links TRBV9 to TRBJ1-1; D gene uncertain. From germline, CDR1 is SGDLS and CDR2 YYNGEE. The CDR3 totals 14 residues. The V and J ends lost 4 bases and 5 bases respectively, with 15 bases between them. CDR3 sequence reads: CASSPTVGRTEAFF. The CDR3 nucleotides read TGTGCCAGCAGCCCGACGGTGGGGAGGACTGAAGCTTTCTTT.

V is TRBV9 and J is TRBJ2-4; 12 nucleotides match TRBD1. The CDR3 is 18 amino acids. CDR1 is SGDLS, CDR2 YYNGEE, per germline. Trimming cost V 4 bases and J 6 bases; bases outside gene matches: 14. The CDR3 DNA is TGTGCCAGCAGCCTAAACGACGGGACAGGGGGCCTTCGAAACATTCAGTACTTC. It specifies CASSLNDGTGGLRNIQYF. Variable domain in full (rest from reference TRBV9 and TRBJ2-4): DSGVTQTPKHLITATGQRVTLRCSPRSGDLSVYWYQQSLDQGLQFLIQYYNGEERAKGNILERFSAQQFPDLHSELNLSSLELGDSALYFCASSLNDGTGGLRNIQYFGAGTRLSVL.

The V call is TRBV7-3, the J call TRBJ2-1; 7 bases fit TRBD1. This CDR3 spans 15 amino acids. From germline, CDR1 is SGHTA and CDR2 FQGTGA. V gave up 2 bases and J gave up 7 bases; unmatched junction bases: 8. CDR3 sequence reads: CASSLETGPQNEQFF. CDR3 bases: TGTGCCAGCAGCTTAGAGACAGGGCCCCAAAATGAGCAGTTCTTC.

This chain connects TRBV19 to TRBJ2-7, with a possible D match to TRBD2 (6 bases). The germline V and J ends were trimmed by 3 bases and 6 bases, with 12 bases remaining between them. Germline CDR1 LNHDA, CDR2 SQIVND (reference sequence). The CDR3 is 13 residues long. The CDR3 loop reads CASSMGGRSEQYF. The CDR3 DNA reads TGTGCCAGTAGTATGGGAGGACGAAGCGAGCAGTACTTC.

The chain is built from TRBV30 and TRBJ1-4, with a tentative D call TRBD1 (5 bases). CDR1 is GTSNPN, CDR2 SVGIG, per germline (reference sequence). CDR3 length: 14 residues. Trimming took off 4 bases at V and 8 bases at J, with 17 bases between the two ends. The CDR3 is CAWTGTGRPEKLFF. CDR3 bases: TGTGCCTGGACGGGGACCGGGAGGCCGGAAAAACTGTTTTTT.

V is TRBV20-1 and J is TRBJ2-7, with 9 bases aligning to TRBD2. The V gene's germline CDR1 is DFQATT and CDR2 SNEGSKA (reference sequence). The CDR3 runs to 14 residues. J gave up 1 base and V 3 bases, and 4 bases lay outside the gene matches. The CDR3 region has the DNA TGCAGTGCTAGTCACCTAGCGGGGTCCTACGAGCAGTACTTC. It translates to CSASHLAGSYEQYF.

The chain carries TRBV28 and TRBJ1-2; D is possibly TRBD1 (5 bases). This CDR3 has 12 residues. The V end was cut by 7 bases, the J end by 4 bases, with 10 bases between. Looked up from germline, CDR1 is MDHEN and CDR2 is SYDVKM. CDR3 sequence reads: CASTPGSYGYTF. The DNA for the CDR3 is TGTGCCAGCACTCCAGGGTCCTATGGCTACACCTTC.

This rearrangement joins TRBV18 to TRBJ1-2; maybe TRBD1 (5 bases). CDR3 length: 14 amino acids. Trimming stripped 4 bases from V and 5 bases from J, with 14 bases between. CDR1 KGHSH and CDR2 LQKENI come from the germline V gene. CDR3 sequence (DNA): TGTGCCAGCTCACTGGGGCGGGAGGTGTATGGCTACACCTTC. Translated, it gives CASSLGREVYGYTF.

This clone is a singleton in its sample. The rearrangement links TRBV19 to TRBJ1-5, with 8 bases lining up with TRBD1. Unmatched junction bases numbered 11, after V lost 0 bases and J lost 4 bases. In germline, CDR1 is LNHDA, CDR2 SQIVND (reference sequence). The CDR3 covers 18 residues. The CDR3 nucleotides are TGTGCCAGTAGTATAGACCTACCGGACAGGGCCCCGAATCAGCCCCAGCATTTT. Its translation: CASSIDLPDRAPNQPQHF.

This chain joins TRBV11-1 and TRBJ2-7; tentatively, D is TRBD1 (5 bases). V lost 5 bases, J lost 1 base, and 6 bases lay in between. The CDR3 has 12 residues. Germline lookup yields CDR1 SGHAT and CDR2 FQDESV (reference sequence). CDR3 region: CASSGQSYEQYF. CDR3 bases: TGTGCCAGCAGCGGACAATCCTACGAGCAGTACTTC.

The chain uses TRBV27 and TRBJ1-5; tentatively, D is TRBD1 (5 bases). Germline loops: CDR1 MNHEY, CDR2 SMNVEV (reference sequence). The CDR3 has 15 amino acids. Deletions cut 6 bases from V and 3 bases from J, with 15 bases between. The CDR3 region is CASRKGPDFNQPQHF. The CDR3 DNA follows: TGTGCCAGCAGAAAGGGGCCAGACTTCAATCAGCCCCAGCATTTT.

The chain is built from TRBV18 and TRBJ2-1, with TRBD2 identical over 9 bases. CDR1 and CDR2 (germline): KGHSH, LQKENI. This CDR3 contains 17 residues. Trimming took 3 bases from V and 1 from J; bases not matched to a gene: 7. As DNA, the CDR3 is TGTGCCAGCTCACCGAGTCAGCGGGAGGCATCCTACAATGAGCAGTTCTTC. Its protein is CASSPSQREASYNEQFF.

The chain carries TRBV25-1 and TRBJ2-1, with 7 nucleotides matching TRBD2. Germline V gives CDR1 MGHDK, CDR2 SYGVNS. This CDR3 has 14 amino acids. With 4 bases clipped from V and 5 bases from J, the junction kept 5 bases outside the gene matches. CDR3 region: CASSVASGHNEQFF. CDR3 in DNA: TGTGCCAGCAGTGTTGCTAGCGGACACAATGAGCAGTTCTTC.

This chain's CDR3 is CASSQTGNEKLFF. The CDR3 nucleotides read TGTGCCAGCAGCCAGACAGGAAATGAAAAACTGTTTTTT. The V gene is TRBV28, the J gene TRBJ1-4, with D perhaps TRBD1 (6 bases). Trimming pared 6 bases from V and 5 bases from J, leaving 10 bases between. Germline values: CDR1 MDHEN, CDR2 SYDVKM. The CDR3 consists of 13 residues.

The gene calls are TRBV6-2 or TRBV6-3 and TRBJ2-4, with TRBD2 identical over 7 bases. Germline CDR1 and CDR2: MNHEY and SVGEGT. Trimming took 4 bases from V and 9 from J; bases not matched to a gene: 18. The CDR3 is 17 residues long. The CDR3, as DNA: TGTGCCAGCAGTTTTCCGGGACTACAACTTGGGGGGGGCATTCAGTACTTC. Protein sequence: CASSFPGLQLGGGIQYF.

The rearrangement uses TRBV10-1 and TRBJ1-3; unclear D gene. Per germline, CDR1 WNHNN and CDR2 SYGVQD (reference sequence). The CDR3 runs 16 residues. V lost 1 base and J lost 1, with 11 bases in between. CDR3 amino acids: CASSEFRARSGNTIYF. The CDR3 coding sequence is TGCGCCAGCAGTGAGTTCCGGGCAAGGTCTGGAAACACCATATATTTT.

The chain has TRBV27 and TRBJ2-2; TRBD1 matches at 8 bases. There are 14 residues in the CDR3. J was trimmed by 6 bases and V by 6 bases; bases with no gene match: 6. The germline V gene has CDR1 MNHEY and CDR2 SMNVEV (reference sequence). For the CDR3, the DNA is TGTGCCAGCAGGCCGGGACAGGTCCCCGGGGAGCTGTTTTTT. Its protein is CASRPGQVPGELFF.

The V and J genes are TRBV12-3 or TRBV12-4 and TRBJ2-7; possibly TRBD1 for D (6 bases). The ends were cut back, 1 base at V and 4 bases at J, with 8 bases in the middle. This CDR3 comprises 13 residues. The CDR3 reads CASSLVQGYEQYF. The CDR3 DNA reads as TGTGCCAGCAGTTTAGTACAGGGTTACGAGCAGTACTTC.